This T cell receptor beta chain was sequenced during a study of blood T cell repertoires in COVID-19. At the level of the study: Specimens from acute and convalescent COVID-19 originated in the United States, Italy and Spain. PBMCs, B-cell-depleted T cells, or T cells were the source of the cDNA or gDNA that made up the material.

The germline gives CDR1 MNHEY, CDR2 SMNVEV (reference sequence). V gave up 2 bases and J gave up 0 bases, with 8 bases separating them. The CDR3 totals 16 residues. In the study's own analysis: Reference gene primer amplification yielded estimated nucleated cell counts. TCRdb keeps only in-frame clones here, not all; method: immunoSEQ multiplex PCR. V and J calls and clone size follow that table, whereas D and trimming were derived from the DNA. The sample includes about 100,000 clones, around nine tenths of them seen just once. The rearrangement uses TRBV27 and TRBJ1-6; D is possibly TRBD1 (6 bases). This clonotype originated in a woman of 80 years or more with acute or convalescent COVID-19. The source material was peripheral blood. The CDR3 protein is CASSLGQPSYNSPLHF. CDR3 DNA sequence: TGTGCCAGCAGTTTAGGACAGCCCTCCTATAATTCACCCCTCCACTTT.